These 18 T cell receptor beta chains were all obtained from the same sample, sequenced in a study of blood T cells in healthy people across ages. Together with a sample-barcoded 5' primer, a J-beta primer mix was included in a second PCR lasting about 7 to 11 cycles. TCRdb re-derived calls from the 5' RACE reads in MiXCR, one entry per CDR3 protein. The sample carries 2 million or so distinct CDR3 sequences, 40% to 55% recorded once. Sequenced material: blood. The receptors stem from a woman between 40 and 55 years old in good health.

The rearrangement joins TRBV7-2 to TRBJ2-3; 7 bases agree with TRBD1. The germline V gene has CDR1 SGHTA and CDR2 FQGNSA. The CDR3 runs 16 residues. V was clipped by 3 bases and J by 0 bases; unmatched bases: 6. CDR3 loop: CASSFRWTGSTDTQYF. The CDR3 DNA reads as TGTGCCAGCAGCTTTAGATGGACAGGTAGCACAGATACGCAGTATTTT.

The J gene is TRBJ2-5, the V gene TRBV5-1; 8 nucleotides agree with TRBD2. This CDR3 region has 16 residues. V trimming: 0 bases; J trimming: 1 base; junction bases outside the gene matches: 5. Germline loops: CDR1 SGHRS, CDR2 YFSETQ. CDR3 sequence (DNA): TGCGCCAGCAGCTTGGTAGCGGGGAATACCCAAGAGACCCAGTACTTC. It is translated as CASSLVAGNTQETQYF.

The CDR3 loop is CASSLAHLGAGVTDTQYF. The CDR3 DNA is TGTGCCAGCAGTCTCGCCCATTTGGGAGCGGGGGTGACAGATACGCAGTATTTT. The gene calls are TRBV28 and TRBJ2-3, with TRBD2 matching over 8 bases. With 5 bases clipped from V and 3 bases from J, the junction kept 16 bases outside the gene matches. In germline, CDR1 is MDHEN, CDR2 SYDVKM. This CDR3 comprises 18 residues.

This clonotype was detected only a few times. The rearrangement links TRBV29-1 to TRBJ2-5; D perhaps matches TRBD1 (6 bases). Germline V gene lookup returns CDR1 SQVTM and CDR2 ANQGSEA. The ends were cut back, 4 bases at V and 4 bases at J, with 10 bases in the middle. The CDR3 runs 12 residues. CDR3 residues: CSVGQGPETQYF. As DNA, the CDR3 is TGCAGCGTTGGGCAGGGGCCAGAGACCCAGTACTTC.

This clonotype was seen more than once but under ten times. This chain joins TRBV28 and TRBJ2-5; 9 bases align to TRBD1. The CDR3 contains 15 residues. Germline CDR1 and CDR2: MDHEN and SYDVKM. V lost 4 bases, J lost 2 bases, and 5 bases stayed unmatched. CDR3 bases: TGTGCCAGCAGTTCGGACGGGACAGGGCAAGAGACCCAGTACTTC. Its protein product is CASSSDGTGQETQYF.

V and J are TRBV20-1 and TRBJ2-4; perhaps TRBD2 as D (5 bases). The J call is in doubt because the DNA end fits TRBJ2-5 better. The CDR3 spans 16 residues. Germline V lookup: CDR1 DFQATT, CDR2 SNEGSKA (reference sequence). This CDR3 reads CSARDLRKTEDETQYF. The CDR3 DNA follows: TGCAGTGCTAGAGATCTCAGGAAAACGGAGGATGAGACCCAGTACTTC.

V and J are TRBV9 and TRBJ1-1; TRBD1 matches 7 bases. After removal of 0 bases from V and 0 bases from J, the junction contained 2 bases not matched to a gene. Germline lookup yields CDR1 SGDLS and CDR2 YYNGEE. The CDR3 runs 15 residues. CDR3 sequence reads: CASSVGRGLNTEAFF. DNA for the CDR3: TGTGCCAGCAGCGTAGGTAGGGGGCTGAACACTGAAGCTTTCTTT.

The rearrangement uses TRBV7-2 and TRBJ2-1; either TRBD1 or TRBD2 may supply D (5 bases each). The CDR3 sequence is 13 residues long. V gave up 5 bases and J gave up 9 bases, with 14 bases separating them. From germline, CDR1 is SGHTA and CDR2 FQGNSA. The CDR3 here is CASSPQTRGEQFF. CDR3 sequence (DNA): TGTGCCAGCAGCCCCCAAACTAGGGGTGAGCAGTTCTTC. Together with reference TRBV7-2 and TRBJ2-1, the CDR3 gives the full variable domain: GAGVSQSPSNKVTEKGKDVELRCDPISGHTALYWYRQSLGQGLEFLIYFQGNSAPDKSGLPSDRFSAERTGGSVSTLTIQRTQQEDSAVYLCASSPQTRGEQFFGPGTRLTVL.

The V and J genes are TRBV6-1 and TRBJ2-4; tentatively, D is TRBD1 or TRBD2 (6 bases each). The J call may be mistaken, given a closer DNA end match to TRBJ2-7. Germline values: CDR1 MNHNS, CDR2 SASEGT. The CDR3 sequence is 15 residues long. The CDR3 bases are TGTGCCAGCAGTGAATCTGCGGGGACAACCTACGAGCAGTACTTC. This codes for CASSESAGTTYEQYF.

This clonotype was recorded a few times. The J gene is TRBJ2-1, the V gene TRBV27; 9 nucleotides match TRBD2. The CDR3 loop spans 15 amino acids. V was pared by 3 bases and J by 4 bases, with 4 bases of the junction left unmatched. Germline CDR1 reads MNHEY; CDR2 reads SMNVEV (reference sequence). CDR3 bases: TGTGCCAGCAGTTTTGGGCGGGGGGGATACAATGAGCAGTTCTTC. Translated: CASSFGRGGYNEQFF.

In this sample, this clonotype turned up a few times. The chain employs TRBV7-2 and TRBJ2-4, with D possibly matching TRBD2 (5 bases). Trimming took 1 base from V and 10 from J, leaving 14 bases between them. The CDR3 extends over 14 amino acids. Germline V gene lookup returns CDR1 SGHTA and CDR2 FQGNSA. The CDR3 protein is CASSLGSRTGIQYF. The CDR3 DNA is TGTGCCAGCAGCTTAGGGTCAAGGACGGGGATTCAGTACTTC.

The chain combines TRBV12-3 or TRBV12-4 with TRBJ2-1; the D gene is possibly TRBD1 (6 bases). The CDR3 is made up of 14 amino acids. The V end lost 7 bases, the J end lost 6 bases, and 16 bases lay between the germline ends. The CDR3 here is CASTHGLGGNEQFF. As DNA, the CDR3 is TGTGCCAGCACCCATGGCCTAGGGGGCAATGAGCAGTTCTTC.

V usage is TRBV12-3 or TRBV12-4 and J usage is TRBJ2-3; D is unresolved. V lost 6 bases to trimming and J lost 2 bases, with 12 bases between them. The CDR3 consists of 14 residues. CDR3 amino acids: CASSPTQVTDTQYF. In DNA form, the CDR3 reads TGTGCCAGCAGCCCCACCCAAGTCACAGATACGCAGTATTTT.

Details on this clonotype: This may stem from a read error, because a much larger clone lies one nucleotide away. The chain joins TRBV27 to TRBJ2-5; D remains ambiguous. Germline V gene lookup returns CDR1 MNHEY and CDR2 SMNVEV (reference sequence). V shed 6 bases and J shed 0 bases, with 5 bases lying between them. The CDR3 totals 12 residues. CDR3 sequence reads: CASRPYQETQYF. The CDR3, as DNA: TGTGCCAGCAGGCCGTACCAAGAGACCCAGTACTTC.

This clonotype has just a few counts. The chain joins TRBV27 to TRBJ2-3; 11 nucleotides agree with TRBD2. Trimming at V came to 3 bases and at J to 3 bases, leaving 2 bases not matched to a gene. The CDR3 totals 15 residues. CDR1 MNHEY and CDR2 SMNVEV come from the germline V gene (reference sequence). The chain's CDR3 is CASSFPSGGTDTQYF. Written as DNA, the CDR3 is TGTGCCAGCAGTTTCCCTAGCGGGGGGACAGATACGCAGTATTTT.

This sequence joins TRBV20-1 and TRBJ1-2; a possible D gene is TRBD1 (5 bases). The CDR3 is 12 residues long. CDR1 is DFQATT and CDR2 is SNEGSKA in the germline V gene (reference sequence). The CDR3 protein is CSSTDSYYGYTF. The CDR3 DNA follows: TGCAGCAGTACTGACAGTTATTATGGCTACACCTTC.

This clonotype turned up a few times. The chain joins TRBV20-1 to TRBJ2-3, with D perhaps given as TRBD1 or TRBD2 (5 bases each). The V gene's germline CDR1 is DFQATT and CDR2 SNEGSKA (reference sequence). The V gene lost 3 bases and the J gene lost 2 bases, with 18 bases spanning the gap. The CDR3 runs 16 residues. CDR3 sequence reads: CSASRDPGRVTDTQYF. The CDR3, as DNA: TGCAGTGCTAGTAGAGATCCGGGGCGGGTCACAGATACGCAGTATTTT.

The J gene is TRBJ2-4, the V gene TRBV20-1; D possibly uses TRBD1 or TRBD2 (6 bases each). CDR3 size: 12 residues. Trimming cost V 5 bases and J 13 bases, with 18 bases left between them. The V gene's germline CDR1 is DFQATT and CDR2 SNEGSKA (reference sequence). The CDR3 spells CSARPGAGRQYF. The CDR3 nucleotides are TGCAGTGCTCGACCAGGGGCGGGGCGCCAGTACTTC.